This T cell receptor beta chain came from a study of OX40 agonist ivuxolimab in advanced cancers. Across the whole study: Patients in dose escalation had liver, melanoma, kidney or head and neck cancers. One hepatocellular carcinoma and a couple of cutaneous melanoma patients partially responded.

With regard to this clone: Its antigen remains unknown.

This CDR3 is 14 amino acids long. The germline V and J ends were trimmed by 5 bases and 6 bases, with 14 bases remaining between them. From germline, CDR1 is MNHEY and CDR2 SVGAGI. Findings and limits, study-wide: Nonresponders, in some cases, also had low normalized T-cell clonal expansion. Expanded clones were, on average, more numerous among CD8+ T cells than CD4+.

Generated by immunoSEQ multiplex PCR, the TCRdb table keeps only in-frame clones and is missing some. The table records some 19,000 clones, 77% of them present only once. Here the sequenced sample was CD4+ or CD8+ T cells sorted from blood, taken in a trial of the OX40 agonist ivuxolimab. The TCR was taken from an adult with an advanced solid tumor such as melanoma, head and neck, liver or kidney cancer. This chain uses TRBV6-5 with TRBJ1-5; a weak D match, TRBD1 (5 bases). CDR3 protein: CASSPPGGGQPQHF. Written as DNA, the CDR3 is TGTGCCAGCAGTCCCCCGGGGGGGGGTCAGCCCCAGCATTTT.